This T cell receptor beta chain was sequenced in a study of prognosis after radiotherapy for stage I lung cancer (dated by TCRdb to about 2021). With respect to the entire study: About 20 stage I NSCLC patients were enrolled in Nanjing, China, between 2018 and early 2019. Enrolled patients comprised 14 to 15 with newly diagnosed primary stage I lung tumors and a few with oligometastatic NSCLC after surgical resection of the primary tumor. All patients were regarded as medically inoperable, because of comorbidities in about a dozen patients and refusal of surgery in roughly 7 patients. The cohort was made up of about a dozen men and 6 or 7 women, with a median age of around 74 years and an age range of roughly 53 to 95 years. Squamous cell carcinoma histology was identified in several patients, and adenocarcinoma histology was identified in twelve patients. SBRT was given in 3 to 5 fractions with a biologically effective dose of at least 100 Gy, using image-guided IMRT or VMAT. SBRT was not combined with any concurrent therapy in any patient. About 20% of the 19 patients developed distant metastases after SBRT, at a median of around seven months; the other 15 showed no significant progression. This study profiled peripheral blood TCR beta repertoires from stage I NSCLC patients before and after stereotactic body radiotherapy and linked the repertoires to distant failure. For each of the roughly 19 patients, one blood sample was taken before SBRT and one after, so the study sequenced around 40 samples in total. Paper-wide results and their limitations: After SBRT, the count of unique TCR clones dropped from a median of roughly 9,300 beforehand to roughly 7,100 afterward (Wilcoxon paired P=0.011). Post-SBRT Shannon entropy and its change from baseline were lower in patients who developed distant metastases; baseline Shannon entropy was not associated with metastases. No determination of tumor specificity was made for expanded TCR clones. The study was limited by the small cohort and short follow-up, and independent validation of the study findings is required. All reported P values were unadjusted for multiple comparisons. TRBV and TRBJ usage frequencies reportedly varied with metastasis status, involving two V genes at baseline and about 10 V and two J genes after SBRT.

The TCR beta CDR3 region was amplified from genomic DNA by two rounds of multiplex PCR. The first PCR round used primers specific to each TRBV and TRBJ gene, with sequences filed in Chinese patent CN105087789A. Universal primers were used in the second round of PCR. The Roche High Pure PCR Template Preparation Kit was used to extract genomic DNA from frozen PBMCs. Libraries were sequenced paired-end with 151 bp reads on an Illumina HiSeq 3000. The study's own analysis went as follows. CutAdapt was used to discard raw reads that did not contain the multiplex PCR primer sequences. High-quality paired reads were merged into contigs with PEAR. By aligning each contig to reference sequences, MiXCR assigned the TRB V, D and J gene segments to that contig. CDR3 sequences were clustered by base quality and sequence similarity to remove sequencing errors. Diversity was measured as Shannon entropy normalized by the natural log of productive TCR sequence number. One minus Shannon entropy divided by the natural log of the number of unique clonotypes was used as the definition of clonality. The Youden index of ROC curves was used to select progression-free survival cut-offs for repertoire metrics, and analyses were performed in R 3.5.3. TCRdb cleaned the public reads at Q25 with fastp, built clones with MiXCR and kept in-frame beta chains. Rows are combined by CDR3 protein, so each entry shows the most common genes and DNA. TCRdb's processing, not the study's, gives the V and J calls here. The sample yields over 25,000 distinct CDR3 sequences; about 43% were counted once. Together, the top ten hold about 15% of the sample.

All patients had node-negative disease on CT and PET/CT, and none had a history of other malignancies or had previously received chemotherapy or radiotherapy. At each of two time points, 4.5 to 7 milliliters of peripheral venous blood were collected in EDTA tubes. Ficoll-Paque Plus density-gradient centrifugation was used to isolate PBMCs. Right after collection, samples were kept at -80 degrees C until analysis. The CDR3 has 19 amino acids, counting the end cysteine and phenylalanine. Of all the DNA, just the CDR3 is kept, 57 bases in frame from base 1. CDR1 is given as MNHEY and CDR2 as SVGEGT, both from the germline V gene. V loses 0 bases of germline sequence and J loses 8 bases, and the interval between the two ends is 25 bases. Details on this clonotype: The antigen it binds to is not known. There are no base qualities to consult, and no much larger clone falls within one base.

The origin of this receptor is a donor over 45 with non-small cell lung cancer. This chain is built from TRBV6-2 or TRBV6-3 and TRBJ2-2, with the D gene uncertain. Source: PBMCs, taken before or after stereotactic body radiation therapy (not recorded which). The CDR3 reads as follows: CASSYSNAAYVSNKGELFF. At the DNA level, the sequence is TGTGCCAGCAGTTACTCGAATGCGGCTTATGTCTCGAACAAGGGGGAGCTGTTTTTT.